What follows are 22 T cell receptor beta chains derived from one specimen sequenced in a study of neurological immune-mediated disorders. TCRdb re-derived calls from the 5' RACE reads in MiXCR, one entry per CDR3 protein. The sample yields approximately 48,000 distinct CDR3 sequences, approximately 3% seen once. Sequencing was done on a sample of PBMCs. Receptors originate from a woman aged 45-65 years with multiple sclerosis.

At least ten counts were recorded for this clonotype. This chain connects TRBV7-6 to TRBJ2-7; 7 nucleotides agree with TRBD2. This CDR3 is built from 17 residues. The V segment lost 2 bases and the J segment 0 bases; nucleotides outside the gene matches: 10. Germline lookup yields CDR1 SGHVS and CDR2 FNYEAQ. The CDR3 DNA follows: TGTGCCAGCAGCTTACCAACCGGGACTAAAAGCTCCTACGAGCAGTACGTC. Amino acid sequence: CASSLPTGTKSSYEQYV.

Many counts were recorded for this clonotype. The rearrangement joins TRBV29-1 to TRBJ2-1; 7 nucleotides align to TRBD1. With 4 bases clipped from V and 0 bases from J, the junction kept 6 bases outside the gene matches. CDR1 is SQVTM, CDR2 ANQGSEA, per germline. This CDR3 is 15 amino acids long. CDR3 sequence reads: CSVVGQRFSYNEQFF. CDR3 coding DNA: TGCAGCGTTGTGGGACAGCGATTCTCCTACAATGAGCAGTTCTTC.

This clonotype was counted at least ten times. This rearrangement joins TRBV9 to TRBJ1-1; unclear D gene. The CDR3 runs 16 residues. Trimming removed 0 bases at V and 0 bases at J, with 12 bases between. Germline CDR1 SGDLS, CDR2 YYNGEE. The CDR3 spells CASSVGQAAMNTEAFF. The CDR3 DNA is TGTGCCAGCAGCGTAGGACAAGCAGCTATGAACACTGAAGCTTTCTTT. Drawing the rest from reference TRBV9 and TRBJ1-1, the complete variable domain is DSGVTQTPKHLITATGQRVTLRCSPRSGDLSVYWYQQSLDQGLQFLIQYYNGEERAKGNILERFSAQQFPDLHSELNLSSLELGDSALYFCASSVGQAAMNTEAFFGQGTRLTVV.

There are many counts of this clonotype. The CDR3 nucleotides read TGTGCCAGCAGTTTATCGGGTGGGGGGGCCCCCTTCTTC. The encoded protein is CASSLSGGGAPFF. The V and J genes are TRBV27 and TRBJ2-1, with D tentatively TRBD2 (7 bases). Trimming left V 0 bases short and J 16 bases short, with 16 bases between. CDR3 size: 13 residues. Germline V gene sequence: CDR1 MNHEY, CDR2 SMNVEV (reference sequence).

In this sample, this clonotype turned up many times. The V and J genes are TRBV4-1 and TRBJ2-2; TRBD2 might be the D (5 bases). This CDR3 comprises 15 residues. Germline assignment: CDR1 MGHRA and CDR2 YSYEKL. Trimming stripped 6 bases from V and 0 bases from J, with 11 bases between. The CDR3 here is CASSLTTPNTGELFF. As DNA, the CDR3 is TGCGCCAGCAGTTTGACTACCCCGAACACCGGGGAGCTGTTTTTT.

This clonotype has just one count. The junction differs from germline at one of its ends, possibly a read error. The rearrangement joins TRBV12-3 or TRBV12-4 to TRBJ2-1; 9 bases map to TRBD2. There are 16 residues in the CDR3. The DNA for the CDR3 is TGTGCCAGCAGCCTCCGCGGGGGGGGTTCCTGCAATGAGCAGTTCTTC. Its protein is CASSLRGGGSCNEQFF.

The table lists this clonotype with many counts. The V call is TRBV7-2, the J call TRBJ2-5; 12 bases align to TRBD2. The germline V gene has CDR1 SGHTA and CDR2 FQGNSA. The CDR3 has 17 residues. The V segment lost 1 base and the J segment 4 bases; nucleotides outside the gene matches: 7. CDR3 protein: CASSLGLAGGLGETQYF. CDR3 DNA: TGTGCCAGCAGCTTAGGGCTAGCGGGAGGGTTAGGAGAGACCCAGTACTTC.

This clonotype has a count of ten or more. The V gene is TRBV20-1, the J gene TRBJ1-4; a possible D gene is TRBD1 (5 bases). The germline V gene has CDR1 DFQATT and CDR2 SNEGSKA (reference sequence). CDR3 length: 16 residues. Trimming cost V 0 bases and J 8 bases, with 19 bases left between them. The chain's CDR3 is CSARDPNQDTREKLFF. The DNA of the CDR3 is TGCAGTGCTAGAGACCCTAACCAGGACACCAGGGAAAAACTGTTTTTT.

In its sample, this clonotype was seen many times. V gene TRBV7-2 combines with J gene TRBJ1-2, with no clear D. Per the germline V gene, CDR1 is SGHTA and CDR2 is FQGNSA. This CDR3 region has 16 residues. V was shortened by 2 bases and J by 1 base, with 14 bases between the two germline ends. The CDR3 nucleotides read TGTGCCAGCAGCTTAAGCCGTCAAACTAGTAACTATGGCTACACCTTC. Protein product: CASSLSRQTSNYGYTF.

This clonotype showed up many times. The chain uses TRBV5-8 and TRBJ1-5; D perhaps matches TRBD1 (5 bases). V shed 0 bases and J shed 2 bases, with 15 bases lying between them. The CDR3 contains 17 residues. The germline CDR1 and CDR2 sequences are SGHTS and YDEGEE. In DNA form, the CDR3 reads TGTGCCAGCAGCTTGGTTGGGGGGGGTTTTGGCAATCAGCCCCAGCATTTT. It yields the protein CASSLVGGGFGNQPQHF.

This clonotype was detected many times. This chain connects TRBV20-1 to TRBJ2-5, with a weak D call TRBD1 (6 bases). Trimming stripped 1 base from V and 1 base from J, with 10 bases between. CDR3 size: 14 residues. CDR1 is DFQATT, CDR2 SNEGSKA, per germline (reference sequence). The CDR3 sequence: CSARVRGAQETQYF. The CDR3 nucleotides read TGCAGTGCTAGAGTCAGGGGAGCCCAAGAGACCCAGTACTTC.

This clonotype was seen repeatedly, ten times or more. This chain joins TRBV20-1 and TRBJ2-7; D might be TRBD2 (6 bases). This CDR3 has 14 residues. With 5 bases removed from V and 0 bases from J, the gap between germline ends came to 14 bases. Germline loops: CDR1 DFQATT, CDR2 SNEGSKA (reference sequence). CDR3 nucleotide sequence: TGCAGTGCTGCTTCGGGACTGAGCTCCTACGAGCAGTACTTC. Translating it yields CSAASGLSSYEQYF.

This clonotype was picked up a small number of times. The chain uses TRBV20-1 and TRBJ2-1, with TRBD2 matching over 11 bases. CDR3 length equals 15 residues. CDR1 is DFQATT, CDR2 SNEGSKA, per germline (reference sequence). Trimming took 4 bases from V and 8 from J; bases not matched to a gene: 10. The CDR3 is CSATTVGLAGYEQFF. The CDR3 nucleotides read TGCAGTGCTACAACCGTCGGACTAGCGGGTTATGAGCAGTTCTTC.

This clonotype occurred many times. The gene calls are TRBV15 and TRBJ2-3; D gene uncertain. The germline gives CDR1 LNHNV, CDR2 YYDKDF (reference sequence). This CDR3 is built from 18 residues. The V and J ends lost 0 bases and 2 bases respectively, with 18 bases between them. CDR3: CATSREAQTLTTTDTQYF. CDR3 nucleotides: TGTGCCACCAGCAGAGAGGCACAGACCCTCACAACCACAGATACGCAGTATTTT.

The table lists this clonotype with many counts. The chain combines TRBV5-1 with TRBJ1-2; no firm D call. Germline V gene data show CDR1 as SGHRS and CDR2 as YFSETQ. V was clipped by 2 bases and J by 4 bases, with 9 bases between them. The CDR3 has 13 residues. Here the CDR3 reads CASSLGWGYGYTF. In nucleotides, the CDR3 is TGCGCCAGCAGCTTAGGGTGGGGCTATGGCTACACCTTC.

This clonotype showed up many times. The V gene is TRBV20-1, the J gene TRBJ2-2; D possibly corresponds to TRBD2 (6 bases). This CDR3 has 13 residues. Trimming cost V 5 bases and J 3 bases, with 10 bases left between them. Germline CDR1 reads DFQATT; CDR2 reads SNEGSKA (reference sequence). This CDR3 reads CSAPRLDTGELFF. The CDR3 nucleotides read TGCAGTGCTCCCCGACTAGACACCGGGGAGCTGTTTTTT.

This clonotype was observed at least ten times. The J gene is TRBJ1-1, the V gene TRBV7-8; possible D gene TRBD1, 6 bases. The CDR3 is 15 residues long. From germline, CDR1 is SGHVS and CDR2 FQNEAQ. The V gene lost 1 base and the J gene lost 0 bases, with 9 bases spanning the gap. CDR3 nucleotides: TGTGCCAGCAGCTTAGGGGGGGGCATGAACACTGAAGCTTTCTTT. As protein: CASSLGGGMNTEAFF. Based on the CDR3 plus reference TRBV7-8 and TRBJ1-1, the full variable domain is GAGVSQSPRYKVAKRGQDVALRCDPISGHVSLFWYQQALGQGPEFLTYFQNEAQLDKSGLPSDRFFAERPEGSVSTLKIQRTQQEDSAVYLCASSLGGGMNTEAFFGQGTRLTVV.

This clonotype was observed at least ten times. Its ends do not fully match the called genes, so a read error is possible. The chain is built from TRBV10-2 and TRBJ1-5, with D perhaps TRBD1 (5 bases). The V gene's germline CDR1 is WSHSY and CDR2 SAAADI. The CDR3 covers 14 residues. This chain's CDR3 is CASSESGPNQTQNF. As DNA, the CDR3 is TGCGCCAGCAGTGAGTCGGGGCCGAATCAGACCCAGAATTTT.

This clonotype showed up many times. The gene calls are TRBV20-1 and TRBJ2-7, with TRBD1 identical over 8 bases. CDR1 is DFQATT, CDR2 SNEGSKA, per germline (reference sequence). The V gene end was trimmed by 6 bases and the J gene end by 5 bases; junction bases not matched to a gene: 6. This CDR3 has 12 residues. Here the CDR3 DNA reads TGCAGTGCCAGCAGGGGGCGGGACGAGCAGTACGTC. Protein: CSASRGRDEQYV.

This clonotype was observed many times. V gene TRBV7-2 combines with J gene TRBJ1-1; D gene ambiguous. Germline loops: CDR1 SGHTA, CDR2 FQGNSA. Trimming pared 1 base from V and 4 bases from J, leaving 7 bases between. CDR3 length: 13 amino acids. DNA of the CDR3: TGTGCCAGCAGCTTAGGGGTAGGCACTGAAGCTTTCTTT. This encodes CASSLGVGTEAFF.

This clonotype was detected ten times or more. V usage is TRBV5-1 and J usage is TRBJ1-3; 7 bases align to TRBD1. The CDR3 is 13 residues long. Looked up from germline, CDR1 is SGHRS and CDR2 is YFSETQ. V gave up 4 bases and J gave up 7 bases; unmatched junction bases: 5. This CDR3 reads CASSAGQENTIYF. The DNA of the CDR3 is TGCGCCAGCAGCGCCGGACAGGAGAACACCATATATTTT. The full variable domain, completed using reference TRBV5-1 and TRBJ1-3, is KAGVTQTPRYLIKTRGQQVTLSCSPISGHRSVSWYQQTPGQGLQFLFEYFSETQRNKGNFPGRFSGRQFSNSRSEMNVSTLELGDSALYLCASSAGQENTIYFGEGSWLTVV.

There are many counts of this clonotype. The chain recombines TRBV5-1 with TRBJ2-5; 8 bases line up with TRBD1. This CDR3 region has 16 residues. V lost 4 bases and J lost 1; bases outside the gene matches: 9. The germline CDR1 and CDR2 sequences are SGHRS and YFSETQ. The CDR3 bases are TGCGCCAGCAGCGCGGACCCAGGGGGCATCCAAGAGACCCAGTACTTC. It encodes CASSADPGGIQETQYF.